The rows below give T cell receptor beta chains drawn from one sample of a study of Graves' ophthalmopathy and Graves' hyperthyroidism. A single record per CDR3 protein comes from TCRdb applying MiXCR to the multiplex PCR reads. Of 500,000 to 700,000 distinct CDR3 sequences in the sample, less than 40% are singletons; the top ten hold about 4%. The sequencing sample was made of peripheral blood or thyroid tissue (not recorded which). These receptors originate from an adult man with Graves' hyperthyroidism. Each CDR3 is given without its conserved first and last residue. D genes are given only for firm matches.

v_gene	d_gene	len	j_gene	CDR3aa
TRBV20-1	TRBD1	12	TRBJ1-2	SAFFRDRSYGYT
TRBV24-1	-	15	TRBJ1-5	ATSDGSGTPSHQPQH
TRBV7-2	TRBD2	15	TRBJ2-7	AWSRGLAGVGSYEQY
TRBV4-1	-	16	TRBJ1-5	ASSQDQVGAKSHQPQH
TRBV29-1	-	7	TRBJ2-7	SVGREQY
TRBV15	-	15	TRBJ1-5	ATGKAGRSFGNQPQH
TRBV5-8	-	14	TRBJ1-2	ASSLATEGPLYGYT
TRBV7-2	-	12	TRBJ2-2	ASSLVAGAGELF
TRBV10-2	TRBD1	13	TRBJ1-5	ASSYGTGGVRPQH
TRBV7-9	TRBD1	15	TRBJ1-2	ASSYSAGQGFNYGYT
TRBV7-8	-	12	TRBJ1-4	ASSLSGSGEKLF
TRBV7-3	-	14	TRBJ2-1	ASTSGPGSSYNEQF
TRBV29-1	TRBD1	11	TRBJ1-1	SSNRGRNTEAF
TRBV7-6	-	13	TRBJ1-1	ASSLTSSGNTEAF
TRBV19	-	15	TRBJ1-1	ASSKAAGKAVNTEAF
TRBV7-6	TRBD2	14	TRBJ2-6	ASSSVVGLAANVLT
TRBV14	-	11	TRBJ1-2	ASSPRRAYGYT
TRBV30	TRBD1	14	TRBJ1-6	AWSGVQGVYNSPLH
TRBV2	-	11	TRBJ2-3	ASNRGLGDTQY
TRBV4-1	-	13	TRBJ1-2	ASSLDSAANYGYT
TRBV20-1	TRBD2	17	TRBJ2-7	SARHPRGGLAGDHREQY
TRBV5-1	-	11	TRBJ1-4	ASSSPDDEKLF
TRBV14	-	12	TRBJ2-5	ASSQSTAQETQY
TRBV29-1	-	11	TRBJ1-2	SVEGLGGYGYT
TRBV7-9	TRBD2	14	-	ASSLGTSWNYNEQY
TRBV2	-	12	TRBJ1-2	ASGGREGAYGYT
TRBV29-1	-	10	TRBJ2-7	SLSGPESEEY
TRBV29-1	TRBD1	14	TRBJ2-5	SVEGVGQGGRETQY
TRBV19	TRBD1	13	TRBJ2-7	ASSAPGTGVDEQY